One and the same sample provided the 8 T cell receptor beta chains below, sequenced in a study of graft-versus-host responses after intestinal transplantation. These receptors are not linked to any known antigen. The table came from immunoSEQ multiplex PCR; TCRdb's copy has only in-frame clones and leaves some out. The table lists some 80,000 clones, 75% to 95% of them singletons. This material consisted of unstimulated CD8+ T cells sorted from spleen or lymph node cells, taken before transplant. The receptors shown here come from a human donor who was the organ donor for an intestinal transplant.

V and J are TRBV15 and TRBJ2-7; a possible D gene is TRBD1 (6 bases). The CDR3 loop spans 14 amino acids. Trimming pared 5 bases from V and 2 bases from J, leaving 13 bases between. Germline V gene lookup returns CDR1 LNHNV and CDR2 YYDKDF (reference sequence). CDR3 loop: CATSPLGGPYEQYF. The CDR3 DNA reads as TGTGCCACCAGCCCACTTGGGGGCCCCTACGAGCAGTACTTC.

The chain recombines TRBV16 with TRBJ1-5; 7 nucleotides match TRBD1. This CDR3 region has 17 residues. V was clipped by 2 bases and J by 0 bases; unmatched bases: 7. Germline lookup yields CDR1 KGHSY and CDR2 FQNENV. The CDR3 DNA is TGTGCCAGCAGCCAAACTACAGGGGCCGATAGCAATCAGCCCCAGCATTTT. This sequence encodes CASSQTTGADSNQPQHF.

V and J are TRBV19 and TRBJ1-5, with D uncertain. The CDR3 is 15 amino acids. Looked up from germline, CDR1 is LNHDA and CDR2 is SQIVND (reference sequence). V was shortened by 2 bases and J by 0 bases, with 8 bases between the two germline ends. The CDR3 nucleotides read TGTGCCAGTAGTATATCAGATTATAGCAATCAGCCCCAGCATTTT. This translates into CASSISDYSNQPQHF.

The CDR3 coding sequence is TGTGCCAGCGGTATGGAACCGAATGAAAAACTGTTTTTT. Residues: CASGMEPNEKLFF. The chain carries TRBV7-9 and TRBJ1-4; D gene ambiguous. The CDR3 is 13 residues long. Germline-derived CDR1 and CDR2 are SEHNR and FQNEAQ (reference sequence). V gave up 8 bases and J gave up 5 bases, with 12 bases separating them.

J is TRBJ2-5 and V is TRBV6-5, with no clear D. Trimming took off 2 bases at V and 0 bases at J, with 13 bases between the two ends. Looked up from germline, CDR1 is MNHEY and CDR2 is SVGAGI. The CDR3 totals 16 residues. For the CDR3, the DNA is TGTGCCAGCAGTTACACACATATCCCACACCAAGAGACCCAGTACTTC. Translating it yields CASSYTHIPHQETQYF.

V is TRBV11-2 and J is TRBJ2-2, with 10 bases that match TRBD2. The CDR3 consists of 16 residues. CDR1 and CDR2 (germline): SGHAT, FQNNGV. The J segment lost 8 bases and the V segment lost 3 bases, leaving 9 bases of the junction unmatched. The CDR3 is CASSFLLAGYGGELFF. In DNA form, the CDR3 reads TGTGCCAGCAGCTTCCTACTAGCGGGGTATGGTGGGGAGCTGTTTTTT. The full variable domain, rest sourced from reference TRBV11-2 and TRBJ2-2, is EAGVAQSPRYKIIEKRQSVAFWCNPISGHATLYWYQQILGQGPKLLIQFQNNGVVDDSQLPKDRFSAERLKGVDSTLKIQPAKLEDSAVYLCASSFLLAGYGGELFFGEGSRLTVL.

J is TRBJ2-1 and V is TRBV6-4, with 9 nucleotides matching TRBD2. Losses at the gene ends were 0 bases for V and 4 bases for J; bases not matched to a gene: 1. This CDR3 is 15 amino acids long. Germline V gene sequence: CDR1 MRHNA, CDR2 SNTAGT. The CDR3 DNA is TGTGCCAGCAGTGACTCTACTAGCGGGTACAATGAGCAGTTCTTC. This encodes CASSDSTSGYNEQFF.

J is TRBJ1-3 and V is TRBV5-4; possible D gene TRBD1, 5 bases. Germline CDR1 and CDR2: SGHNT and YYREEE (reference sequence). The CDR3 has 17 residues. Trimming removed 4 bases from V and 4 bases from J, with 21 bases in between. CDR3 residues: CASSDASMGLSGNTIYF. The CDR3 bases are TGTGCCAGCAGCGACGCGAGTATGGGGCTTTCCGGAAACACCATATATTTT.